This entry lists 12 T cell receptor beta chains sequenced from one sample in a study of spatial heterogeneity in lung cancer. Whole-study findings and limits: It was found that expanded intratumoral alpha and beta TCR counts tracked tumor mutation counts.

What these receptors recognize is not known. TCRdb called the 5' RACE reads again in MiXCR, with one record for every CDR3 protein. The sample shows approximately 6,800 distinct CDR3 sequences, about an eighth of them seen only once. Time point given: sample taken at primary tumor resection. Material: lung tumor tissue, obtained at surgery. All receptors come from a male donor with early-stage non-small cell lung cancer.

This clonotype is deemed medium-sized. The chain uses TRBV20-1 and TRBJ2-1; D remains unclear. Germline V CDR1 and CDR2: DFQATT, SNEGSKA (reference sequence). The V gene lost 0 bases and the J gene lost 2 bases, with 5 bases spanning the gap. This CDR3 has 13 residues. The CDR3 DNA reads as TGCAGTGCTAGAGATCACCCCTACAATGAGCAGTTCTTC. As protein: CSARDHPYNEQFF.

In its sample, this clonotype is medium-sized. The chain recombines TRBV10-3 with TRBJ1-5; D gene unclear. The CDR3 is 14 residues long. In germline, CDR1 is ENHRY, CDR2 SYGVKD. V lost 6 bases and J 4 bases, leaving 13 bases between the germline ends. The CDR3 sequence is CAISDYSLNQPQHF. CDR3 coding DNA: TGTGCCATCAGCGACTACAGCCTAAATCAGCCCCAGCATTTT.

There are many counts of this clonotype. This chain connects TRBV27 to TRBJ1-6; the D gene is possibly TRBD1 (6 bases). The CDR3 extends over 15 amino acids. The ends were cut back, 2 bases at V and 7 bases at J, with 12 bases in the middle. CDR1 MNHEY and CDR2 SMNVEV come from the germline V gene (reference sequence). The CDR3 bases are TGTGCCAGCAGTTTAAAAGGGGGAAGGAATTCACCCCTCCACTTT. It encodes CASSLKGGRNSPLHF.

This chain connects TRBV12-3 or TRBV12-4 to TRBJ2-7; D is undetermined. The CDR3 extends over 12 amino acids. V was clipped by 3 bases and J by 6 bases, with 9 bases between them. For the CDR3, the DNA is TGTGCCAGCAGTTTTTCAGCGTCCGAGCAGTACTTC. The encoded protein is CASSFSASEQYF.

This clonotype was found many times. The chain couples TRBV7-8 to TRBJ2-5; D possibly corresponds to TRBD2 (5 bases). Germline lookup yields CDR1 SGHVS and CDR2 FQNEAQ. Between the trimmed V and J ends, which lost 1 base and 2 bases, there was a span of 11 bases. The CDR3 sequence is 15 residues long. CDR3 in DNA: TGTGCCAGCAGCTTAGGCTTGGACTGGCAAGAGACCCAGTACTTC. This gives the protein CASSLGLDWQETQYF.

This clonotype appeared a few times. The CDR3 reads CSAQRNAYEQYF. CDR3 DNA sequence: TGCAGCGCCCAAAGGAATGCCTACGAGCAGTACTTC. This chain joins TRBV29-1 and TRBJ2-7; D is unresolved. The germline V gene encodes CDR1 SQVTM and CDR2 ANQGSEA. This CDR3 comprises 12 residues. V was clipped by 7 bases and J by 2 bases, with 12 bases between them.

This clonotype was seen ten or more times. The chain couples TRBV2 to TRBJ1-5; D not certain. The germline V gene encodes CDR1 SNHLY and CDR2 FYNNEI. The ends were cut back, 6 bases at V and 6 bases at J, with 9 bases in the middle. This CDR3 region has 12 residues. The DNA of the CDR3 is TGTGCCAGCAGGAAAGAGACTCAGCCCCAGCATTTT. This sequence encodes CASRKETQPQHF. Full variable domain (remainder filled in from reference TRBV2 and TRBJ1-5): EPEVTQTPSHQVTQMGQEVILRCVPISNHLYFYWYRQILGQKVEFLVSFYNNEISEKSEIFDDQFSVERPDGSNFTLKIRSTKLEDSAMYFCASRKETQPQHFGDGTRLSIL.

This clonotype was seen at least ten times. The V and J genes are TRBV24-1 and TRBJ2-1; TRBD1 is a possible D gene (5 bases). The CDR3 spans 17 residues. Trimming took off 0 bases at V and 5 bases at J, with 16 bases between the two ends. Germline CDR1 reads KGHDR; CDR2 reads SFDVKD. CDR3 protein: CATSDLRPGRAHNEQFF. The CDR3 bases are TGTGCCACCAGTGATTTGAGGCCAGGGCGAGCCCACAATGAGCAGTTCTTC.

This clonotype was recorded at least ten times. The rearrangement uses TRBV7-9 and TRBJ2-1; 7 bases align to TRBD2. Germline V CDR1 and CDR2: SEHNR, FQNEAQ (reference sequence). The J segment lost 8 bases and the V segment lost 1 base, leaving 8 bases of the junction unmatched. The CDR3 is 15 amino acids. CDR3 residues: CASSLGGSGFYEQFF. The CDR3 DNA sequence: TGTGCCAGCAGCTTAGGCGGGAGTGGGTTTTATGAGCAGTTCTTC. Based on the CDR3 plus reference TRBV7-9 and TRBJ2-1, the full variable domain is DTGVSQNPRHKITKRGQNVTFRCDPISEHNRLYWYRQTLGQGPEFLTYFQNEAQLEKSRLLSDRFSAERPKGSFSTLEIQRTEQGDSAMYLCASSLGGSGFYEQFFGPGTRLTVL.

This clonotype is labeled as medium-sized (0.01 to 0.1%). The V call is TRBV7-2, the J call TRBJ1-4; the D gene is possibly TRBD1 (5 bases). The length of the CDR3 is 15 residues. V gave up 1 base and J gave up 8 bases, with 14 bases separating them. Germline assignment: CDR1 SGHTA and CDR2 FQGNSA. As DNA, the CDR3 is TGTGCCAGCAGCTTAGATACGGGGGTGAGCGAAAAACTGTTTTTT. Its protein is CASSLDTGVSEKLFF.

This clonotype was recorded at least ten times. V gene TRBV6-5 combines with J gene TRBJ1-1, with a tentative D call TRBD1 (6 bases). The germline CDR1 and CDR2 sequences are MNHEY and SVGAGI. V was shortened by 0 bases and J by 4 bases, with 18 bases between the two germline ends. CDR3 length: 17 residues. The CDR3 loop is CASSYSIRGQGSTEAFF. The CDR3 DNA is TGTGCCAGCAGTTACTCGATTCGGGGGCAAGGGAGCACTGAAGCTTTCTTT.

By its share, this clonotype is medium-sized. V and J are TRBV5-1 and TRBJ1-5; 7 positions match TRBD1. Germline assignment: CDR1 SGHRS and CDR2 YFSETQ. J lost 2 bases, V lost 5 bases, and 7 bases had no gene match. This CDR3 has 15 residues. CDR3 residues: CASRTGDDRNQPQHF. CDR3 sequence (DNA): TGCGCCAGCAGAACAGGGGATGATCGCAATCAGCCCCAGCATTTT.